This TCR beta chain was recovered during a study of technical replicates of blood from a few donors. The trim removed 4 bases at V and 2 bases at J, leaving 7 bases unmatched. The CDR3 covers 15 residues. Germline V gene data show CDR1 as SGDLS and CDR2 as YYNGEE. Some clones are missing from TCRdb's copy, which holds only in-frame ones; the method was immunoSEQ multiplex PCR. The table includes approximately 80,000 clones, 98% detected once. This chain connects TRBV9 to TRBJ1-1, with 8 positions matching TRBD1. The sample taken for sequencing was T cells isolated from PBMCs. The TCR was taken from a human donor in good health. CDR3 protein: CASSFRTGLNTEAFF. The CDR3 DNA reads as TGTGCCAGCAGCTTTCGGACAGGGCTAAACACTGAAGCTTTCTTT.